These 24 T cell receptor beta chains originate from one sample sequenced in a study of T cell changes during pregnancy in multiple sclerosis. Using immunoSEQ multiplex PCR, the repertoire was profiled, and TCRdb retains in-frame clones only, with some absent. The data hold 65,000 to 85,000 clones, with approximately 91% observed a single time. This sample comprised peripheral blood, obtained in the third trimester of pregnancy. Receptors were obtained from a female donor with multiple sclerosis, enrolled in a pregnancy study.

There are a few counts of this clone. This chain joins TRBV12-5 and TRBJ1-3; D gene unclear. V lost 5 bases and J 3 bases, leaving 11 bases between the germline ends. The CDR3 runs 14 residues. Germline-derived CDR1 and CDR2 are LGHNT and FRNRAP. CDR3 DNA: TGTGCTAGTGGTCCGCGGCTAGATGGAAACACCATATATTTT. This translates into CASGPRLDGNTIYF.

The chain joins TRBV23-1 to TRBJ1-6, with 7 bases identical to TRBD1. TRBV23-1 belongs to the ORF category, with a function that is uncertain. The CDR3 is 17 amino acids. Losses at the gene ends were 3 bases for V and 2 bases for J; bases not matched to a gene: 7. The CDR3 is CASSHARGLTYNSPLHF. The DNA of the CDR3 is TGCGCCAGCAGTCATGCAAGGGGGCTCACCTATAATTCACCCCTCCACTTT.

The CDR3 DNA is TGCGCCAGCAGCTTGGGAGCGGGGGCGAGGGACAATGAGCAGTTCTTC. This encodes CASSLGAGARDNEQFF. This sequence joins TRBV5-1 and TRBJ2-1, with 8 bases lining up with TRBD2. Looked up from germline, CDR1 is SGHRS and CDR2 is YFSETQ. The CDR3 sequence is 16 residues long. Losses at the gene ends were 0 bases for V and 5 bases for J; bases not matched to a gene: 7.

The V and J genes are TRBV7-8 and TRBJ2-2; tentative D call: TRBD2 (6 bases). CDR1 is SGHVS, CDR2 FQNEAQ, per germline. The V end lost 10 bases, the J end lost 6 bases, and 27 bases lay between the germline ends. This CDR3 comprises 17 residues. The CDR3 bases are TGTGCCATCCTAGCGTTGGGACTGAAGGGTGGCGCCGGGGAGCTGTTTTTT. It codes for CAILALGLKGGAGELFF.

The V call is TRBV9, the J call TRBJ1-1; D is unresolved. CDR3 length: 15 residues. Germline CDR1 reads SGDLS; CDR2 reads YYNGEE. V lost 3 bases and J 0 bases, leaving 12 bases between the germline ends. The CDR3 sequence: CASSGRTALNTEAFF. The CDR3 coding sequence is TGTGCCAGCAGCGGGCGAACAGCCTTGAACACTGAAGCTTTCTTT.

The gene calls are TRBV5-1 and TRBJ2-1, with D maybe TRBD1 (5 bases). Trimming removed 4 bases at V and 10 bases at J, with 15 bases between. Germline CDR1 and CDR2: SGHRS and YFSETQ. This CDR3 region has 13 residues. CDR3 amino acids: CASSVRAGLEQFF. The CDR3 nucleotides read TGCGCCAGCAGCGTCAGGGCCGGGTTAGAGCAGTTCTTC.

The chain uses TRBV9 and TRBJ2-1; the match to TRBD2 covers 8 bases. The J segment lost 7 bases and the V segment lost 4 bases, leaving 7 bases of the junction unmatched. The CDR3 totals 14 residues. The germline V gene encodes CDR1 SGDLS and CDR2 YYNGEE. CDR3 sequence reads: CASSSGLGANEQFF. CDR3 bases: TGTGCCAGCAGCTCGGGACTAGGGGCAAATGAGCAGTTCTTC.

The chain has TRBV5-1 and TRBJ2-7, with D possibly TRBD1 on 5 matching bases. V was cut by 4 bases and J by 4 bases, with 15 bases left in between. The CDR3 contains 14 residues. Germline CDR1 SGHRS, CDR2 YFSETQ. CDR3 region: CASSPGFGVYEQYF. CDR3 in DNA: TGCGCCAGCAGCCCAGGGTTTGGAGTATACGAGCAGTACTTC.

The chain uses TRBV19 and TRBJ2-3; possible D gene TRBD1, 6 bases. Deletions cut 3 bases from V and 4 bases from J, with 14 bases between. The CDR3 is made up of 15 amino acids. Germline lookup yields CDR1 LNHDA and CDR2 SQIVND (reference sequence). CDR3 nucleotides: TGTGCCAGTAGTATGATTGCAGGGGTTTCAGATACGCAGTATTTT. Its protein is CASSMIAGVSDTQYF.

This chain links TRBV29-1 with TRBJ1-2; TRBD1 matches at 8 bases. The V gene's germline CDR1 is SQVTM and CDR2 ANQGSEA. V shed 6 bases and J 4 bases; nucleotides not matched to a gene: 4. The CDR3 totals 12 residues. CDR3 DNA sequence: TGCAGCGTGAGGGACAGGCTCTATGGCTACACCTTC. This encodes CSVRDRLYGYTF.

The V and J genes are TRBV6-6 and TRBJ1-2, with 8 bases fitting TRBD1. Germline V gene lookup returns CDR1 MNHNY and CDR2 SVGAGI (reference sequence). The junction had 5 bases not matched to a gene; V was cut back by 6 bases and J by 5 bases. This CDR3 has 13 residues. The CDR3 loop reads CASREDREYGYTF. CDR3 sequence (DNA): TGTGCCAGCAGGGAGGACAGGGAATATGGCTACACCTTC.

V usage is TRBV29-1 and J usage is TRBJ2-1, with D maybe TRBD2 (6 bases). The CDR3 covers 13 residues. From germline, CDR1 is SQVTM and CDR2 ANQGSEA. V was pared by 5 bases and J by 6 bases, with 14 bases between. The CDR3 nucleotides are TGCAGCGTTTTTACGTTGGGGGGCAATGAGCAGTTCTTC. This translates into CSVFTLGGNEQFF.

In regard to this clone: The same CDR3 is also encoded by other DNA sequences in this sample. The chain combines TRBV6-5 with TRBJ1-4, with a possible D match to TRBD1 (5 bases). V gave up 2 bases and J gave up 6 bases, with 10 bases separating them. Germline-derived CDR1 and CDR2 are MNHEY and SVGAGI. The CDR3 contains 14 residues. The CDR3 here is CASSYGQGYEKLFF. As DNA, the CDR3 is TGTGCCAGCAGTTACGGGCAGGGCTATGAAAAACTGTTTTTT.

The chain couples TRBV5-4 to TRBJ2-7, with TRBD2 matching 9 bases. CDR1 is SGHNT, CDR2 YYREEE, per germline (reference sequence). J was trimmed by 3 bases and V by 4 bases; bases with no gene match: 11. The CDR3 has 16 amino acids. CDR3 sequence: CASSVGAGGPVYEQYF. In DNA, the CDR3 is TGTGCCAGCAGCGTGGGGGCGGGGGGGCCAGTCTACGAGCAGTACTTC. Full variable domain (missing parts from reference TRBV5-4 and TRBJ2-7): ETGVTQSPTHLIKTRGQQVTLRCSSQSGHNTVSWYQQALGQGPQFIFQYYREEENGRGNFPPRFSGLQFPNYSSELNVNALELDDSALYLCASSVGAGGPVYEQYFGPGTRLTVT.

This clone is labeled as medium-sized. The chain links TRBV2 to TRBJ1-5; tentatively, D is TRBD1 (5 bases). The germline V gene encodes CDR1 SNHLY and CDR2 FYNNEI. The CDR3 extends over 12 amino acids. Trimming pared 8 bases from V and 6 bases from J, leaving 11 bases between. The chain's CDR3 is CASDGGTQPQHF. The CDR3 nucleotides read TGTGCCAGCGATGGAGGGACTCAGCCCCAGCATTTT.

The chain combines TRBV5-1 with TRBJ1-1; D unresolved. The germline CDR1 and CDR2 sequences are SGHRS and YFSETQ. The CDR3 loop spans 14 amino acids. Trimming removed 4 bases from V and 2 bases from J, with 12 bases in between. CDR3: CASSADGVNTEAFF. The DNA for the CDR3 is TGCGCCAGCAGCGCGGACGGGGTCAACACTGAAGCTTTCTTT.

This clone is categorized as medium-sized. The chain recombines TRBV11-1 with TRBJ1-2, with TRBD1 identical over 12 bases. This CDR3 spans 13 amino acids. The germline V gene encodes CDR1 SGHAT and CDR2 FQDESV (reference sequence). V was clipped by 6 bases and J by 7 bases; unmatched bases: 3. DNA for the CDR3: TGTGCCAGCAGTTGGGACAGGGGGCTTGGCTACACCTTC. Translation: CASSWDRGLGYTF.

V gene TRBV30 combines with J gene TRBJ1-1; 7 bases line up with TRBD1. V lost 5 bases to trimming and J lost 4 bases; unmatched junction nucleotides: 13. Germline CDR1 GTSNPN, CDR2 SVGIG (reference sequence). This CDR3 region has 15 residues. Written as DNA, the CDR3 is TGTGCCTGGGGGCGACAGGGACGGACGGGCACTGAAGCTTTCTTT. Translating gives CAWGRQGRTGTEAFF.

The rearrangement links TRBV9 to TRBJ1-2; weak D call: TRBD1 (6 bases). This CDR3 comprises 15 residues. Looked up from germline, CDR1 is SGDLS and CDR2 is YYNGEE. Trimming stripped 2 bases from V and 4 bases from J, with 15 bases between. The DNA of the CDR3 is TGTGCCAGCAGCGTCGGACAGCCTTATCTCTATGGCTACACCTTC. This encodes CASSVGQPYLYGYTF.

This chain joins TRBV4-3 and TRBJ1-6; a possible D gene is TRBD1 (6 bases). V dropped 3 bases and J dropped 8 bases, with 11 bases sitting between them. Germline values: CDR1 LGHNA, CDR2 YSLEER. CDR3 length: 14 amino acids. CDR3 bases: TGCGCCAGCAGCCATCTACAGGGAGATTCACCCCTCCACTTT. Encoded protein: CASSHLQGDSPLHF.

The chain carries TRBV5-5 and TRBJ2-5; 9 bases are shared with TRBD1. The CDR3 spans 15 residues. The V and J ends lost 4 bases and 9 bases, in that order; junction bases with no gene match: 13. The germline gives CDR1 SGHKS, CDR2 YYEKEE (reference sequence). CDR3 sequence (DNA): TGTGCCAGCAGCCCGGCCGTCCCGGGACAGGGTCCCCAGTACTTC. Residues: CASSPAVPGQGPQYF.

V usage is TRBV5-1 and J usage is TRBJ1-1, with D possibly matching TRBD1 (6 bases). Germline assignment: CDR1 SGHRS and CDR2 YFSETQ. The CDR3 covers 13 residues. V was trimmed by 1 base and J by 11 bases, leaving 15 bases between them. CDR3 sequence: CASSLFGGAEAFF. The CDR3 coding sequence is TGCGCCAGCAGCTTGTTTGGGGGGGCGGAGGCTTTCTTT. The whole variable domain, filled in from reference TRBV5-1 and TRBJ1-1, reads KAGVTQTPRYLIKTRGQQVTLSCSPISGHRSVSWYQQTPGQGLQFLFEYFSETQRNKGNFPGRFSGRQFSNSRSEMNVSTLELGDSALYLCASSLFGGAEAFFGQGTRLTVV.

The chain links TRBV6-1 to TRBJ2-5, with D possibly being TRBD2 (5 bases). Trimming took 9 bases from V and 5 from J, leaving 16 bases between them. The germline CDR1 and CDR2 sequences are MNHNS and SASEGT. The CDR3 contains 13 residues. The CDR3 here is CASSLTGIETQYF. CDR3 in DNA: TGTGCCAGTTCTCTCACGGGGATCGAGACCCAGTACTTC.

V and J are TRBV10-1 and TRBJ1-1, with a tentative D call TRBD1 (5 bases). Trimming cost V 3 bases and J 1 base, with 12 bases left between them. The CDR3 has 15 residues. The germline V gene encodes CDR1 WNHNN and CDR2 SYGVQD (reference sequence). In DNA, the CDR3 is TGCGCCAGCAGTGAAGGTACAGGATGGAACACTGAAGCTTTCTTT. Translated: CASSEGTGWNTEAFF.